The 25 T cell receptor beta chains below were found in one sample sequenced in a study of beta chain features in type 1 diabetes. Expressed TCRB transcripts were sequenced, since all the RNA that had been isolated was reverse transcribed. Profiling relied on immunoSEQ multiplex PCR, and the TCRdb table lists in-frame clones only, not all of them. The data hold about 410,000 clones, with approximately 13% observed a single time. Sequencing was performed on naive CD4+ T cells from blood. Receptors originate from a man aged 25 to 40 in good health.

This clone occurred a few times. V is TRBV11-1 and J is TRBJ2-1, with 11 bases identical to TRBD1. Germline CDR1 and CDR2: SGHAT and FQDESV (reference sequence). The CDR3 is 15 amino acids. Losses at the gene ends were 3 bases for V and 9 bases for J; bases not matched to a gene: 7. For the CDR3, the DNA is TGTGCCAGCAGCTTGAATGGACAGGGGGCGGCTGAGCAGTTCTTC. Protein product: CASSLNGQGAAEQFF.

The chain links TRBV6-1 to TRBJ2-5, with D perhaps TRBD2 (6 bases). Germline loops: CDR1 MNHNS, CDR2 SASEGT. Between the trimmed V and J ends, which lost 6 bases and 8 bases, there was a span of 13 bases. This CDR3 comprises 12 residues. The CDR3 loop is CASSETGGTQYF. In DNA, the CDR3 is TGTGCCAGCAGCGAAACCGGGGGAACCCAGTACTTC.

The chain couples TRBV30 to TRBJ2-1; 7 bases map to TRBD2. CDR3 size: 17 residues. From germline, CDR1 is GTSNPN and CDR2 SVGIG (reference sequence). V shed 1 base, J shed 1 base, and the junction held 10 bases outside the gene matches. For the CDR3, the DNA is TGTGCCTGGAGTGCCGACCGACTGGGGGGGTCCTACAATGAGCAGTTCTTC. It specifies CAWSADRLGGSYNEQFF.

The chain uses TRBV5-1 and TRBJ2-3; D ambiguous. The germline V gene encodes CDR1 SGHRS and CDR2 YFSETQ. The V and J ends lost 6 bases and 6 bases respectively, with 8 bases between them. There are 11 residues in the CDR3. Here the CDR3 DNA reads TGCGCCAGCACCACCGGGGATACGCAGTATTTT. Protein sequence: CASTTGDTQYF. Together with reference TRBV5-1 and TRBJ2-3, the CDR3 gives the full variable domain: KAGVTQTPRYLIKTRGQQVTLSCSPISGHRSVSWYQQTPGQGLQFLFEYFSETQRNKGNFPGRFSGRQFSNSRSEMNVSTLELGDSALYLCASTTGDTQYFGPGTRLTVL.

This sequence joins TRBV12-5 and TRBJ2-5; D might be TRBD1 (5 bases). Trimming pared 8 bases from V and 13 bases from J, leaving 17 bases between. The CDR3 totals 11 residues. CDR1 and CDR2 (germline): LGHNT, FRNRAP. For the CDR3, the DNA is TGTGCTAGTTCGGGCCCAGGGCGAAGGTACTTC. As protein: CASSGPGRRYF.

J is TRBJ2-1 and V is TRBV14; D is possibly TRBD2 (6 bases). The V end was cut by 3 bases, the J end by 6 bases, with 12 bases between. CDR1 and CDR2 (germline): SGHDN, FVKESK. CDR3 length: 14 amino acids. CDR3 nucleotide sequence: TGTGCCAGCAGCCATTTAGCGGTATCCAATGAGCAGTTCTTC. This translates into CASSHLAVSNEQFF.

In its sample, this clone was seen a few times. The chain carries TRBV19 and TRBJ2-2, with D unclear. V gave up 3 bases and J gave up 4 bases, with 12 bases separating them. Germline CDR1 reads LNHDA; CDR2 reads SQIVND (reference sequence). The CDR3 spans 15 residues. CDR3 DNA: TGTGCCAGTAGTATCCTCCCCAGTGGCACCGGGGAGCTGTTTTTT. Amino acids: CASSILPSGTGELFF.

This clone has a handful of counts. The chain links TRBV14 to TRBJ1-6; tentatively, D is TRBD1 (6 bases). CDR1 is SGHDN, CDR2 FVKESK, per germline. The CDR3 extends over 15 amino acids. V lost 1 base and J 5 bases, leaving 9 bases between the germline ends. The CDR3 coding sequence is TGTGCCAGCAGCCAAGCCGGGACAAATAATTCACCCCTCCACTTT. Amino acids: CASSQAGTNNSPLHF. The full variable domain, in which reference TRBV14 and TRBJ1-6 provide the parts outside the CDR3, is EAGVTQFPSHSVIEKGQTVTLRCDPISGHDNLYWYRRVMGKEIKFLLHFVKESKQDESGMPNNRFLAERTGGTYSTLKVQPAELEDSGVYFCASSQAGTNNSPLHFGNGTRLTVT.

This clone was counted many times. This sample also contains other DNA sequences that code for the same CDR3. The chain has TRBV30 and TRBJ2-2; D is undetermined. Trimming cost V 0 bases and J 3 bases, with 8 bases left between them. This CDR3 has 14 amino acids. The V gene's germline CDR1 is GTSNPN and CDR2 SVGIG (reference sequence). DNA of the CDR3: TGTGCCTGGAGTGTACTTGCGGACACCGGGGAGCTGTTTTTT. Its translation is CAWSVLADTGELFF.

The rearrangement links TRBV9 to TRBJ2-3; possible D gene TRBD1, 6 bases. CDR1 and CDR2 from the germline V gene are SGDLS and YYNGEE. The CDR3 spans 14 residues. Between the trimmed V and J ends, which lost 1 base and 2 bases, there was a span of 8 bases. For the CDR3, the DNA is TGTGCCAGCAGCGTAACAGGGTTCACAGATACGCAGTATTTT. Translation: CASSVTGFTDTQYF.

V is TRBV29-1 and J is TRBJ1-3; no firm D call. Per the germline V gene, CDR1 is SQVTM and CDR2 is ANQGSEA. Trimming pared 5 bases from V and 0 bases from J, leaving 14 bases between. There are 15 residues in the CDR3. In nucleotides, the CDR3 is TGCAGCGTTTCGGACGGAACTAGCTCTGGAAACACCATATATTTT. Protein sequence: CSVSDGTSSGNTIYF.

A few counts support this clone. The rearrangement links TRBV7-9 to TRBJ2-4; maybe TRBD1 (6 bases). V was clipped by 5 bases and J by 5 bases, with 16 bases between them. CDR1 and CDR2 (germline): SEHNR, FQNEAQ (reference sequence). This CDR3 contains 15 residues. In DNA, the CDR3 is TGTGCCAGCAGCAGAAACCGACAGGCTGAAAACATTCAGTACTTC. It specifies CASSRNRQAENIQYF.

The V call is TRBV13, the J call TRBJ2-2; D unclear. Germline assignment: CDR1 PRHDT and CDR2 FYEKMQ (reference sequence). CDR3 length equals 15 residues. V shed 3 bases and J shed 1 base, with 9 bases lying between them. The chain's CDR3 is CASSFRTGNTGELFF. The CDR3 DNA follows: TGTGCCAGCAGCTTCAGGACGGGGAACACCGGGGAGCTGTTTTTT.

This chain's CDR3 is CASSGTAYNEQFF. The DNA of the CDR3 is TGTGCCAGTTCCGGGACAGCTTACAATGAGCAGTTCTTC. The V gene is TRBV2, the J gene TRBJ2-1; 7 bases agree with TRBD1. The ends lost 9 bases at V and 4 bases at J; junction bases unmatched: 6. The germline gives CDR1 SNHLY, CDR2 FYNNEI. There are 13 residues in the CDR3.

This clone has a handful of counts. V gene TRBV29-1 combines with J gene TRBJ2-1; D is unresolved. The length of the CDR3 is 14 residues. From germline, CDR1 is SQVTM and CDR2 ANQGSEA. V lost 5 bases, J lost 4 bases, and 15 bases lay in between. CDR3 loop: CSVWTLVRYNEQFF. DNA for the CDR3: TGCAGCGTTTGGACCCTAGTTCGTTACAATGAGCAGTTCTTC.

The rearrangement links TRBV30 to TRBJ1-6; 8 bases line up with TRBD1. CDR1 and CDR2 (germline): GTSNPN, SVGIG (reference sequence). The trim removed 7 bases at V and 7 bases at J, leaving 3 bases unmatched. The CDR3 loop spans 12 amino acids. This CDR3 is CAFRDRNSPLHF. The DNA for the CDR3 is TGTGCCTTCCGGGACAGGAATTCACCCCTCCACTTT.

The CDR3 loop reads CASSPSYEQYF. CDR3 in DNA: TGTGCCAGCAGCCCCTCCTACGAGCAGTACTTC. This chain links TRBV7-2 with TRBJ2-5; D call uncertain. The DNA end is more similar to TRBJ2-7, so the J call may be wrong. The CDR3 consists of 11 residues. Germline-derived CDR1 and CDR2 are SGHTA and FQGNSA.

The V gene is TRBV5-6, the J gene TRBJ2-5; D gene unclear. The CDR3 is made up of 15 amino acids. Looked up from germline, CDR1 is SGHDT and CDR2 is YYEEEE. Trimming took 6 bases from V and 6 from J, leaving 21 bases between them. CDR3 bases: TGTGCCAGCAACTTTCGTCCCTCGAACATGAAGACCCAGTACTTC. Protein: CASNFRPSNMKTQYF.

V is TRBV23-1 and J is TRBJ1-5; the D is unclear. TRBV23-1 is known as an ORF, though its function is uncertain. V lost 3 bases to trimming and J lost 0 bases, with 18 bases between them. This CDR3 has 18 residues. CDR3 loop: CASSHFRPTRFSNQPQHF. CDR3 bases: TGCGCCAGCAGTCACTTCCGTCCGACAAGATTTAGCAATCAGCCCCAGCATTTT.

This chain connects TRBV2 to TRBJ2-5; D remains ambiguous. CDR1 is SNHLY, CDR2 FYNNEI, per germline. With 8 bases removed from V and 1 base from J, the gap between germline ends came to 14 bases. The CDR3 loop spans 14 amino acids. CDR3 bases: TGTGCCAGCTCCTGGATACTCATCCAAGAGACCCAGTACTTC. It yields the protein CASSWILIQETQYF.

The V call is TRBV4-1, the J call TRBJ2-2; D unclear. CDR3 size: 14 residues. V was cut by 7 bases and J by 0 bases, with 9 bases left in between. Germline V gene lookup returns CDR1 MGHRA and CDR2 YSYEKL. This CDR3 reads CASKRQSNTGELFF. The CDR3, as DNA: TGCGCCAGCAAACGGCAGTCGAACACCGGGGAGCTGTTTTTT.

The CDR3 loop is CASSERDRVTKNIQYF. The CDR3, as DNA: TGTGCCAGCAGTGAAAGGGACAGGGTAACCAAAAACATTCAGTACTTC. This chain links TRBV6-1 with TRBJ2-4, with TRBD1 matching 9 bases. The CDR3 is 16 amino acids. The V segment lost 2 bases and the J segment 2 bases; nucleotides outside the gene matches: 4. CDR1 MNHNS and CDR2 SASEGT come from the germline V gene.

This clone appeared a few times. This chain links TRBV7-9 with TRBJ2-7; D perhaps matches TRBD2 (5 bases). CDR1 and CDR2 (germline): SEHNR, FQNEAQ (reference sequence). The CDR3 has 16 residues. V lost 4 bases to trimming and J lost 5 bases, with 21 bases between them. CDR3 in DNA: TGTGCCAGCAGCTCCCAAGCCGAAAGCGGAATTAACGAGCAGTACGTC. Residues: CASSSQAESGINEQYV.

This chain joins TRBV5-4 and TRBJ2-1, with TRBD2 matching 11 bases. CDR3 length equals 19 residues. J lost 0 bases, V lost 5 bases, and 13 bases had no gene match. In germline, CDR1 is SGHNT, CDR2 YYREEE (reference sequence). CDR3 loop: CASRGGLAARAGSYNEQFF. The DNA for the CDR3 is TGTGCCAGCAGAGGGGGACTAGCGGCCAGAGCGGGCTCCTACAATGAGCAGTTCTTC. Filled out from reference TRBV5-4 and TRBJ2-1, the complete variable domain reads ETGVTQSPTHLIKTRGQQVTLRCSSQSGHNTVSWYQQALGQGPQFIFQYYREEENGRGNFPPRFSGLQFPNYSSELNVNALELDDSALYLCASRGGLAARAGSYNEQFFGPGTRLTVL.

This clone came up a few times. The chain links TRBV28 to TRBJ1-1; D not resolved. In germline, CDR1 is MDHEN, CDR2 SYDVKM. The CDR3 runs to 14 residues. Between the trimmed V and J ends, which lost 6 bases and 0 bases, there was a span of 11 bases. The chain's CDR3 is CASRVGIMNTEAFF. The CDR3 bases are TGTGCCAGCAGGGTAGGGATTATGAACACTGAAGCTTTCTTT.